Listed below are T cell receptor beta chains from one sample, sequenced in a study of shared clonotypes between healthy human individuals. Assay used: immunoSEQ multiplex PCR; TCRdb lists only in-frame clones, some missing. The sample lists 2 million to 2.5 million clones, about 95% occurring once. Sequencing input: naive CD8+ T cells sorted from blood. The receptors were sampled from a man between 18 and 35 years old in good health. The CDR3 runs from the conserved cysteine through the conserved F or W. The D gene is left open where the match is weak. A row's size may be missing; if present it is once, few, many or a size class.

j_gene	d_gene	abundance	v_gene	CDR3nt	CDR3aa
TRBJ2-6	-	-	TRBV9	TGTGCCAGCACCCGGGGTGAGACACCTCTCTCTGGGGCCAACGTCCTGACTTTC	CASTRGETPLSGANVLTF
TRBJ1-1	-	-	TRBV2	TGTGCCAGCAGTGAGGGGAACGAGAACACTGAAGCTTTCTTT	CASSEGNENTEAFF
TRBJ2-5	-	-	TRBV5-1	TGCGCCAGCAGCTTACAGGGAAAAATGGAGACCCAGTACTTC	CASSLQGKMETQYF
TRBJ2-2	-	-	TRBV19	TGTGCCAGAGCGTGGGGGACTTTGCAGGCCGGGGAGCTGTTTTTT	CARAWGTLQAGELFF
TRBJ2-7	TRBD2	-	TRBV29-1	TGCAGCGCCCGTCAACGGGGGGGACTAGCGGGAAGCTACGAGCAGTACTTC	CSARQRGGLAGSYEQYF
TRBJ1-4	-	-	TRBV9	TGTGCCAGCAGCCATTCTGACACAACTATCGGGACTAATGAAAAACTGTTTTTT	CASSHSDTTIGTNEKLFF
TRBJ2-5	-	-	TRBV20-1	TGCAGTGCTAGACTGGAGACCCAGTACTTC	CSARLETQYF
TRBJ1-1	-	-	TRBV27	TGTGCCAGCAGTTTAACGGTGAATACTGAAGCTTTCTTT	CASSLTVNTEAFF
TRBJ2-7	TRBD1	once	TRBV4-3	TGCGCCAGCAGCCAAGATATGACAGGGCGCAACGAGCAGTACTTC	CASSQDMTGRNEQYF
TRBJ2-2	TRBD2	-	TRBV5-4	TGTGCCAGCAGCTTAAGGTCCAGCGGGGCGAACACCGGGGAGCTGTTTTTT	CASSLRSSGANTGELFF
TRBJ2-2	-	-	TRBV7-8	TGTGCCAGCAGCGCCGCCGTGGGGTTGAACACCGGGGAGCTGTTTTTT	CASSAAVGLNTGELFF
TRBJ2-5	TRBD1	-	TRBV27	TGTGCCAGCAGTTTGGACAGGGACCAAGAGACCCAGTACTTC	CASSLDRDQETQYF
TRBJ2-7	TRBD2	-	TRBV28	TGTGCCAGCAGTTCTCGACTAGCGGTAATACCTTATAACGTCTACGAGCAGTACTTC	CASSSRLAVIPYNVYEQYF
TRBJ1-6	-	-	TRBV19	TGTGCCAGTAACACATGGGGGAGCTCCTATAATTCACCCCTCCACTTT	CASNTWGSSYNSPLHF
TRBJ2-7	TRBD1	-	TRBV13	TGTGCCAGCAGCTCTAGACAGGGGGAAGTAGAGTACGAGCAGTACTTC	CASSSRQGEVEYEQYF
TRBJ1-2	-	-	TRBV19	TGTGCCAGTAGTATAGATCGGGAGGGACTAGCAGGTGGCTACACCTTC	CASSIDREGLAGGYTF
TRBJ2-1	TRBD2	-	TRBV6-1	TGTGCCAGCAGTGAACTAGCGGGGGGGGACAATGAGCAGTTCTTC	CASSELAGGDNEQFF
TRBJ2-7	-	-	TRBV30	TGTGCCTGGAGCCTACAGTCCTCCGAGCAGTACTTC	CAWSLQSSEQYF
TRBJ2-3	TRBD1	-	TRBV7-9	TGTGCCAGCAGACAGGGGGGCAGAGATACGCAGTATTTT	CASRQGGRDTQYF
TRBJ2-1	-	-	TRBV4-1	TGCGCCAGCAGCCAAAGGCCGGCGACTAGCATGGGGGCCCATGAGCAGTTCTTC	CASSQRPATSMGAHEQFF
TRBJ1-2	TRBD1	-	TRBV15	TGTGCCACCAGCAGATCTAGGACAGGGGTGGACTATGGCTACACCTTC	CATSRSRTGVDYGYTF
TRBJ2-5	TRBD1	-	TRBV28	TGTGCCAGCAAGGCGACAGGGGGGATCCAAGAGACCCAGTACTTC	CASKATGGIQETQYF
TRBJ1-5	-	-	TRBV10-1	TGCGCCACCCGGGTTAGCAATCAGCCCCAGCATTTT	CATRVSNQPQHF
TRBJ2-5	TRBD2	-	TRBV4-2	TGTGCCAGCAGCCAAGATCTGTCAGCGGGGGGACCAGAAGAGACCCAGTACTTC	CASSQDLSAGGPEETQYF
TRBJ2-7	-	-	TRBV7-2	TGTGCCAGCCCCCCGGGCAGGGGAACCTACGAGCAGTACTTC	CASPPGRGTYEQYF
TRBJ2-7	-	-	TRBV13	TGTGCCAGCAGCTTAGGGACAGCACTATCCTACGAGCAGTACTTC	CASSLGTALSYEQYF
TRBJ2-1	TRBD2	-	TRBV11-2	TGTGCCAGCAGCCCCTATTACCGCCTTCTAGCGGGCGGTTACAATGAGCAGTTCTTC	CASSPYYRLLAGGYNEQFF
TRBJ2-2	-	-	TRBV2	TGTGCCAGCAGTGAAGAGTTAGACACCGGGGAGCTGTTTTTT	CASSEELDTGELFF
TRBJ1-4	TRBD1	-	TRBV19	TGTGCCAGTAGTATTTTGGGACAGGGTAATGAAAAACTGTTTTTT	CASSILGQGNEKLFF
TRBJ2-7	-	-	TRBV29-1	TGCAGCGTTGTGTCGGGGGACGGCTACGAGCAGTACTTC	CSVVSGDGYEQYF
TRBJ2-7	TRBD1	-	TRBV19	TGTGCCACCGCCCCGGGGACAGGGAGCTCCTACGAGCAGTACTTC	CATAPGTGSSYEQYF
TRBJ2-7	TRBD2	once	TRBV2	TGTGCCTCGGGCGATGGGGGGTTACAGCGGGGCTTCAACGAGCAGTACTTC	CASGDGGLQRGFNEQYF
TRBJ2-7	-	-	TRBV6-1	TGTGCCAGCAGTTATAGGGGAAAATACGAGCAGTACTTC	CASSYRGKYEQYF
TRBJ2-1	-	-	TRBV7-9	TGTGCCAGCAGCCCTCCGGCGGACGTTCAGCAGTTCTTC	CASSPPADVQQFF
TRBJ2-2	-	-	TRBV19	TGTGCCAGTAGTAGAATCATAATAGCGGGGGAGCTGTTTTTT	CASSRIIIAGELFF
TRBJ2-7	TRBD1	-	TRBV18	TGTGCCAGCTCACCAGAGACAGGGGTGGGAGTCTACGAGCAGTACTTC	CASSPETGVGVYEQYF
TRBJ2-7	-	-	TRBV4-1	TGCGCCAGCAGCCAAGAAAGAGGGGGGCTCTACGAGCAGTACTTC	CASSQERGGLYEQYF
TRBJ2-7	TRBD2	-	TRBV13	TGTGCCAGCAGCATAGGACTAGCGCGGGACGAGCAGTACTTC	CASSIGLARDEQYF
TRBJ2-7	-	-	TRBV6-1	TGTGCCAGCAGTGAACGGGGTACCTACGAGCAGTACTTC	CASSERGTYEQYF
TRBJ1-2	TRBD1	-	TRBV2	TGTGCCAGCAGTCCGACACAGGGGGCCACTGATGCCTATGGCTACACCTTC	CASSPTQGATDAYGYTF
TRBJ2-7	TRBD2	-	TRBV28	TGTGCCAGCACCCGTAGCGGGAGCTCCTACGAGCAGTACTTC	CASTRSGSSYEQYF
TRBJ2-7	TRBD2	-	TRBV6-6	TGTGCCAGCAGTTACCGGGAGGGGACCTACGAGCAGTACTTC	CASSYREGTYEQYF
TRBJ2-2	-	-	TRBV6-5	TGTGCCAGCAGTTACATCACCGGGGAGCTGTTTTTT	CASSYITGELFF
TRBJ1-5	-	-	TRBV27	TGTGCCAGCACCTCGGTTGGGAGCAATCAGCCCCAGCATTTT	CASTSVGSNQPQHF
TRBJ2-7	-	-	TRBV6-1	TGTGCCAGCAGTGAAGTTGTCCGCCAGGATTTCTCCTACGAGCAGTACTTC	CASSEVVRQDFSYEQYF
TRBJ2-5	TRBD2	-	TRBV4-1	TGCGCCAGCAGCCCGCCGGGACTAGCGTCCGGGGAGACCCAGTACTTC	CASSPPGLASGETQYF